A single sample is the source of the 13 T cell receptor beta chains below, sequenced in a study of graft-versus-host responses after intestinal transplantation. Their specific antigens are unknown. Measured with immunoSEQ multiplex PCR; TCRdb has only the in-frame clones, and not every one. The sample records 100,000 or so clones, about 93% being singletons. The sequencing used unstimulated CD8+ T cells sorted from spleen or lymph node cells, collected before intestinal transplant. The receptors stem from a human donor who received an intestinal transplant.

This clone came up once. The chain joins TRBV11-3 to TRBJ2-1; 10 nucleotides agree with TRBD1. The CDR3 is 16 amino acids. V was pared by 5 bases and J by 1 base, with 5 bases of the junction left unmatched. From germline, CDR1 is SGHNT and CDR2 YENEEA. The CDR3 region is CASSPRQGASYNEQFF. Here the CDR3 DNA reads TGTGCCAGCAGCCCCAGACAGGGGGCTTCCTACAATGAGCAGTTCTTC.

The CDR3 DNA is TGTGCCATCAGTGATCAGGGGTCCACTGAAGCTTTCTTT. Protein sequence: CAISDQGSTEAFF. The chain uses TRBV10-3 and TRBJ1-1; possibly TRBD1 for D (6 bases). V was trimmed by 3 bases and J by 4 bases, leaving 9 bases between them. There are 13 residues in the CDR3. Germline values: CDR1 ENHRY, CDR2 SYGVKD.

Points on this clone: This same CDR3 is encoded by further DNA sequences in the sample. The rearrangement uses TRBV4-3 and TRBJ2-5; possibly TRBD2 for D (5 bases). Trimming took 0 bases from V and 1 from J, leaving 9 bases between them. This CDR3 region has 15 residues. The germline V gene has CDR1 LGHNA and CDR2 YSLEER. The CDR3 protein is CASSQDRRGQETQYF. The DNA of the CDR3 is TGCGCCAGCAGCCAAGATCGTCGGGGCCAAGAGACCCAGTACTTC.

The chain is built from TRBV12-1 and TRBJ2-5; the table's D call TRBD1 went unverified against the DNA. The assigned J gene may be wrong: the sequence end matches TRBJ2-7 better. TRBV12-1 is marked as a pseudogene. The CDR3 runs 14 residues. The CDR3 reads CASSSQGSSYEQYF. The CDR3 region has the DNA TGTGCCAGCAGCTCGCAGGGTTCTTCCTACGAGCAGTACTTC.

This chain connects TRBV2 to TRBJ2-5; 9 bases fit TRBD2. Matching the DNA end better, TRBJ2-7 makes the J call doubtful. Germline CDR1 is SNHLY and CDR2 is FYNNEI. CDR3 length: 16 amino acids. This chain's CDR3 is CASSEGASGDNYEQYF. The CDR3 bases are TGTGCCAGCAGTGAAGGGGCTAGCGGGGACAACTACGAGCAGTACTTC.

The gene calls are TRBV6-6 and TRBJ1-5, with D perhaps matching TRBD1 (5 bases). CDR1 is MNHNY and CDR2 is SVGAGI in the germline V gene (reference sequence). V lost 4 bases and J lost 4, with 8 bases in between. The CDR3 is 13 amino acids. The CDR3 spells CASSFPGNQPQHF. As DNA, the CDR3 is TGTGCCAGCAGTTTCCCAGGGAATCAGCCCCAGCATTTT.

This sequence joins TRBV6-1 and TRBJ1-1, with 9 bases matching TRBD1. The CDR3 runs 11 residues. V was clipped by 3 bases and J by 10 bases; unmatched bases: 0. Germline assignment: CDR1 MNHNS and CDR2 SASEGT. The CDR3 loop is CASSEGQGAFF. In DNA, the CDR3 is TGTGCCAGCAGTGAGGGACAGGGAGCTTTCTTT.

The count of this clone is one. The chain uses TRBV2 and TRBJ1-6; 7 bases agree with TRBD1. CDR1 is SNHLY, CDR2 FYNNEI, per germline. The J segment lost 7 bases and the V segment lost 5 bases, leaving 11 bases of the junction unmatched. The CDR3 length is 16 residues. CDR3 amino acids: CASSFIRTGRNSPLHF. The CDR3 DNA reads as TGTGCCAGCAGTTTCATCCGGACAGGAAGAAATTCACCCCTCCACTTT.

The chain links TRBV14 to TRBJ1-1; D is possibly TRBD1 (6 bases). V was trimmed by 4 bases and J by 0 bases, leaving 9 bases between them. The CDR3 contains 14 residues. Per germline, CDR1 SGHDN and CDR2 FVKESK. Here the CDR3 reads CASSRDTLNTEAFF. CDR3 DNA: TGTGCCAGCAGCCGGGACACCTTGAACACTGAAGCTTTCTTT.

The chain uses TRBV18 and TRBJ2-2; 8 nucleotides agree with TRBD1. V gave up 4 bases and J gave up 1 base; unmatched junction bases: 2. This CDR3 comprises 15 residues. Per the germline V gene, CDR1 is KGHSH and CDR2 is LQKENI. The CDR3 nucleotides are TGTGCCAGCTCACGGACAGGGTTGAACACCGGGGAGCTGTTTTTT. Translating gives CASSRTGLNTGELFF.

This chain connects TRBV10-2 to TRBJ2-3; TRBD2 aligns across 12 bases. Germline values: CDR1 WSHSY, CDR2 SAAADI. V was pared by 3 bases and J by 4 bases, with 5 bases of the junction left unmatched. The CDR3 loop spans 16 amino acids. CDR3: CASSESLAGGSDTQYF. CDR3 bases: TGCGCCAGCAGTGAATCTCTAGCGGGGGGGTCAGATACGCAGTATTTT.

With respect to this clone: Within the sample, other DNA sequences also encode this same CDR3. CDR3 sequence: CASSGGGGTDTQYF. CDR3 nucleotides: TGTGCCAGCAGCGGCGGGGGGGGCACAGATACGCAGTATTTT. The chain carries TRBV2 and TRBJ2-3, with 9 bases aligning to TRBD2. The CDR3 spans 14 residues. CDR1 and CDR2 from the germline V gene are SNHLY and FYNNEI. Trimming removed 6 bases from V and 1 base from J; junction bases left unmatched: 2.

This chain connects TRBV25-1 to TRBJ2-1, with 7 bases matching TRBD2. J lost 0 bases, V lost 6 bases, and 8 bases had no gene match. The CDR3 covers 16 residues. Germline assignment: CDR1 MGHDK and CDR2 SYGVNS. The chain's CDR3 is CASSRASGPSYNEQFF. The DNA of the CDR3 is TGTGCCAGCAGCAGGGCTAGCGGTCCCTCCTACAATGAGCAGTTCTTC.